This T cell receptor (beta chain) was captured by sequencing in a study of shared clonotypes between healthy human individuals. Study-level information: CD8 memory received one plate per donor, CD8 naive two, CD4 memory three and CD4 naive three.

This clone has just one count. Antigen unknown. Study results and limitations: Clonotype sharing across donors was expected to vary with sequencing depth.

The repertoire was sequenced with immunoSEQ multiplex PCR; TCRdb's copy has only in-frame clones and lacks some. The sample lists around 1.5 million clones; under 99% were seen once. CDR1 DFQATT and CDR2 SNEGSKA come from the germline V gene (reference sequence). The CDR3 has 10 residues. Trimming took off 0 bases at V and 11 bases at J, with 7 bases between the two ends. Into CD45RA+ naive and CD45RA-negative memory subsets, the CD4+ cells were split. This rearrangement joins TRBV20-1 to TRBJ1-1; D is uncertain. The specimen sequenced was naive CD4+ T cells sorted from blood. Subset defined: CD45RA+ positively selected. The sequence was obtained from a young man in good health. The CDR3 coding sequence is TGCAGTGCTAGAGATAACTCCGCTTTCTTT. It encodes CSARDNSAFF.